The 18 T cell receptor beta chains presented below share a single source sample, sequenced in a study of cytomegalovirus exposure and HLA in healthy donors. The PCR was carried out with 60 Vbeta primers and 13 Jbeta primers. Clones were read by immunoSEQ multiplex PCR, and TCRdb kept only the in-frame ones, dropping some. The table records about 100,000 clones, around 74% of them present only once. Material for sequencing was PBMCs. These receptors all come from a male donor in good health and CMV-seropositive.

This chain uses TRBV18 with TRBJ1-2, with 10 bases that match TRBD1. Germline V CDR1 and CDR2: KGHSH, LQKENI. Unmatched junction bases numbered 21, after V lost 6 bases and J lost 2 bases. The CDR3 runs to 20 residues. The CDR3 DNA reads TGTGCCAGCTCGCGTCCGGGACAGGGGACGTCTCTTCTCGTAAACTATGGCTACACCTTC. Translation gives CASSRPGQGTSLLVNYGYTF.

The V call is TRBV7-3, the J call TRBJ2-7; tentatively, D is TRBD1 (5 bases). The CDR3 loop spans 15 amino acids. Looked up from germline, CDR1 is SGHTA and CDR2 is FQGTGA. V lost 4 bases to trimming and J lost 4 bases, with 17 bases between them. In DNA, the CDR3 is TGTGCCAGCAGCTACCACTACCAAGGGGATTACGAGCAGTACTTC. It specifies CASSYHYQGDYEQYF.

V usage is TRBV7-2 and J usage is TRBJ1-2; 10 positions match TRBD1. After removal of 3 bases from V and 4 bases from J, the junction contained 5 bases not matched to a gene. Germline CDR1 and CDR2: SGHTA and FQGNSA. CDR3 length: 15 amino acids. For the CDR3, the DNA is TGTGCCAGCAGCTTGTCCGGGACAGGGGCCTATGGCTACACCTTC. Encoded protein: CASSLSGTGAYGYTF.

The rearrangement links TRBV7-6 to TRBJ1-1, with 11 nucleotides matching TRBD1. With 2 bases clipped from V and 1 base from J, the junction kept 3 bases outside the gene matches. The CDR3 is 16 amino acids. CDR1 and CDR2 from the germline V gene are SGHVS and FNYEAQ. CDR3: CASSLRTGGRNTEAFF. The CDR3 DNA follows: TGTGCCAGCAGCTTAAGGACAGGGGGCAGGAACACTGAAGCTTTCTTT.

The genes are TRBV15 and TRBJ1-2, with D possibly TRBD1 on 5 matching bases. The germline V and J ends were trimmed by 2 bases and 4 bases, with 17 bases remaining between them. This CDR3 is built from 16 residues. The germline CDR1 and CDR2 sequences are LNHNV and YYDKDF (reference sequence). CDR3 sequence: CATSRTLSGQGYGYTF. The CDR3 coding sequence is TGTGCCACCAGCAGAACCCTATCTGGACAAGGCTATGGCTACACCTTC.

The chain couples TRBV11-2 to TRBJ1-6; a possible D gene is TRBD1 (6 bases). This CDR3 is 17 amino acids long. V gave up 5 bases and J gave up 6 bases, with 20 bases separating them. Germline V CDR1 and CDR2: SGHAT, FQNNGV. DNA for the CDR3: TGTGCCAGCAGCCCCGCCGCGGGGGCATGGGGTAATTCACCCCTCCACTTT. Its protein is CASSPAAGAWGNSPLHF.

The chain recombines TRBV7-8 with TRBJ2-1; 16 nucleotides match TRBD2. Losses at the gene ends were 3 bases for V and 10 bases for J; bases not matched to a gene: 12. The CDR3 is 18 amino acids. Germline CDR1 reads SGHVS; CDR2 reads FQNEAQ. CDR3 protein: CASSLLDRGLAGGTEQFF. The CDR3 DNA is TGTGCCAGCAGCTTGCTGGATCGGGGACTAGCGGGGGGGACCGAGCAGTTCTTC.

The chain links TRBV7-2 to TRBJ2-2, with D maybe TRBD2 (6 bases). This CDR3 is built from 13 residues. The germline gives CDR1 SGHTA, CDR2 FQGNSA. The V end was cut by 6 bases, the J end by 4 bases, with 9 bases between. The DNA of the CDR3 is TGTGCCAGCAGGGGAGGCGGCACCGGGGAGCTGTTTTTT. Protein sequence: CASRGGGTGELFF. Full variable domain (remainder filled in from reference TRBV7-2 and TRBJ2-2): GAGVSQSPSNKVTEKGKDVELRCDPISGHTALYWYRQSLGQGLEFLIYFQGNSAPDKSGLPSDRFSAERTGGSVSTLTIQRTQQEDSAVYLCASRGGGTGELFFGEGSRLTVL.

There are a few counts of this clone. The J gene is TRBJ1-1, the V gene TRBV14, with D unresolved. CDR1 is SGHDN and CDR2 is FVKESK in the germline V gene. The CDR3 covers 14 residues. The germline V and J ends were trimmed by 0 bases and 0 bases, with 5 bases remaining between them. The CDR3 sequence: CASSQEVVNTEAFF. Written as DNA, the CDR3 is TGTGCCAGCAGCCAAGAGGTAGTGAACACTGAAGCTTTCTTT.

The chain is built from TRBV30 and TRBJ1-4; 7 nucleotides align to TRBD1. The CDR3 is made up of 15 amino acids. The germline CDR1 and CDR2 sequences are GTSNPN and SVGIG (reference sequence). V trimming: 5 bases; J trimming: 5 bases; junction bases outside the gene matches: 11. The DNA of the CDR3 is TGTGCCTGGGATTTTCCGGGACAGCTAAATGAAAAACTGTTTTTT. Residues: CAWDFPGQLNEKLFF.

The chain carries TRBV2 and TRBJ2-2, with TRBD2 matching over 8 bases. Germline values: CDR1 SNHLY, CDR2 FYNNEI. V lost 7 bases to trimming and J lost 0 bases; unmatched junction nucleotides: 4. This CDR3 comprises 15 residues. This CDR3 is CASKRGTSNTGELFF. The CDR3 DNA follows: TGTGCCAGCAAGCGGGGGACTTCGAACACCGGGGAGCTGTTTTTT.

V is TRBV2 and J is TRBJ1-5; no reliable D call. The CDR3 spans 14 residues. In germline, CDR1 is SNHLY, CDR2 FYNNEI. The ends were cut back, 4 bases at V and 6 bases at J, with 13 bases in the middle. Here the CDR3 DNA reads TGTGCCAGCAGTGGTGACACCACCGGTCAGCCCCAGCATTTT. It is translated as CASSGDTTGQPQHF.

The chain couples TRBV5-1 to TRBJ2-7; a possible D gene is TRBD1 (5 bases). V was shortened by 0 bases and J by 5 bases, with 6 bases between the two germline ends. The CDR3 runs to 12 residues. From germline, CDR1 is SGHRS and CDR2 YFSETQ. The CDR3: CASSLDRHEQYF. CDR3 in DNA: TGCGCCAGCAGCTTGGACAGGCACGAGCAGTACTTC.

J is TRBJ2-3 and V is TRBV5-1; 8 positions match TRBD2. The CDR3 length is 15 residues. Trimming at V came to 0 bases and at J to 6 bases, leaving 6 bases not matched to a gene. Germline lookup yields CDR1 SGHRS and CDR2 YFSETQ. CDR3 sequence reads: CASSLVAGLTDTQYF. CDR3 DNA: TGCGCCAGCAGCTTGGTAGCGGGGCTAACGGATACGCAGTATTTT.

The genes are TRBV5-8 and TRBJ2-7; TRBD1 agrees at 7 bases. V was clipped by 5 bases and J by 2 bases; unmatched bases: 7. The CDR3 consists of 14 residues. Germline CDR1 and CDR2: SGHTS and YDEGEE. The CDR3 sequence: CASSSGQVPYEQYF. The DNA of the CDR3 is TGTGCCAGCAGTTCTGGACAGGTCCCCTACGAGCAGTACTTC. The full variable domain, rest sourced from reference TRBV5-8 and TRBJ2-7, is EAGVTQSPTHLIKTRGQQATLRCSPISGHTSVYWYQQALGLGLQFLLWYDEGEERNRGNFPPRFSGRQFPNYSSELNVNALELEDSALYLCASSSGQVPYEQYFGPGTRLTVT.

This chain joins TRBV2 and TRBJ2-3; no clear D. Germline V gene sequence: CDR1 SNHLY, CDR2 FYNNEI. Between the trimmed V and J ends, which lost 10 bases and 2 bases, there was a span of 16 bases. CDR3 length equals 14 residues. CDR3 in amino acids: CATMRSLNTDTQYF. In DNA, the CDR3 is TGTGCCACCATGAGGTCCCTTAACACAGATACGCAGTATTTT.

The V and J genes are TRBV5-6 and TRBJ2-5; TRBD2 aligns across 7 bases. The germline CDR1 and CDR2 sequences are SGHDT and YYEEEE. The CDR3 totals 14 residues. Trimming cost V 0 bases and J 4 bases; bases outside gene matches: 3. CDR3 nucleotide sequence: TGTGCCAGCAGCTTGGGGGAGGGGCCAGAGACCCAGTACTTC. Protein: CASSLGEGPETQYF.

The V gene is TRBV6-1, the J gene TRBJ2-3; perhaps TRBD2 as D (5 bases). CDR1 and CDR2 from the germline V gene are MNHNS and SASEGT. CDR3 length: 11 residues. CDR3 region: CAVGDTDTQYF. The CDR3 nucleotides are TGTGCGGTCGGGGACACAGATACGCAGTATTTT.